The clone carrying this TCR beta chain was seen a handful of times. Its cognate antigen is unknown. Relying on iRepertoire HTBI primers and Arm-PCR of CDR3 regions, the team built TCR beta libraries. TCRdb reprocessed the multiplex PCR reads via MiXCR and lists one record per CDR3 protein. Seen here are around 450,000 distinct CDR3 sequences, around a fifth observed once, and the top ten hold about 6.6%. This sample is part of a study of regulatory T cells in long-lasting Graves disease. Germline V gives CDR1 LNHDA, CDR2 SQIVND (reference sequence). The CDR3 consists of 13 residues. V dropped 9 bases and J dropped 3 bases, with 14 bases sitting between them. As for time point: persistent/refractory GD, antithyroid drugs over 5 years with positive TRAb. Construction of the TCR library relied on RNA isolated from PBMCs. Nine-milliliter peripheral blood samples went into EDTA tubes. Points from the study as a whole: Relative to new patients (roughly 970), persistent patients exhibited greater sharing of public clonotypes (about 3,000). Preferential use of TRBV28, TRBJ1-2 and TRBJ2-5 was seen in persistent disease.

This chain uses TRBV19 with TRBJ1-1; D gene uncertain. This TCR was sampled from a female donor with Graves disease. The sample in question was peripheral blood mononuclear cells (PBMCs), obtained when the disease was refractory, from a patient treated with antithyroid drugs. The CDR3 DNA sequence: TGTGCCAGCAGCACCGGTAGGGACACTGAAGCTTTCTTT. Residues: CASSTGRDTEAFF.